This T cell receptor beta chain was obtained from a study of cytomegalovirus exposure and HLA in healthy donors. Researchers ran the PCR with 60 Vbeta and 13 Jbeta primers. TCRdb's copy holds only in-frame clones and misses some; the assay was immunoSEQ multiplex PCR. This sample has roughly 100,000 clones, with 75% to 80% found just once. Study outcomes and limitations: A later analysis associated 15,000 or so TCR beta sequences with HLA alleles at a 0.05 false discovery rate. The classifier reportedly diagnosed cytomegalovirus status with high sensitivity and specificity. An analysis was carried out later, and it reportedly showed fewer N-insertions in an Asian-associated ancestry cluster than the 666-donor mean.

The CDR3 totals 13 residues. Between the trimmed V and J ends, which lost 1 base and 4 bases, there was a span of 7 bases. Germline V gene sequence: CDR1 SGHTA, CDR2 FQGNSA. To note about this clone: The antigen is undetermined.

The receptor's source is a man in his fifties or sixties in good health and CMV-seropositive. Sequencing was performed on PBMCs. The rearrangement links TRBV7-2 to TRBJ1-2, with D maybe TRBD1 (5 bases). DNA of the CDR3: TGTGCCAGCAGCTTAGGACAGATCTATGGCTACACCTTC. Translating it yields CASSLGQIYGYTF.